Given below is one T cell receptor beta chain in context. Its antigen remains unidentified. The source of the sample is a study of immune cell composition in non-small cell lung cancer. Study background: Most cases were lung adenocarcinoma or squamous cell carcinoma. General study points: It was not proven that tumour-reactive clones equal dominant tumour-associated clones. Tumour-associated clones >0.5% occurred in roughly a third of adenocarcinomas, about 69% of squamous. Smoking pack-years did not significantly correlate with tumour TCR-beta clonality.

Data came from immunoSEQ multiplex PCR; TCRdb stores just in-frame clones and leaves some out. The table lists 5,500 to 7,000 clones, around 71% of them singletons. V trimming: 1 base; J trimming: 10 bases; junction bases outside the gene matches: 10. The V gene's germline CDR1 is SGHNT and CDR2 YENEEA. The CDR3 spans 16 residues. Normal lung was taken at the farthest possible site, at least 3 cm from tumour. This sequence was found in a human donor with non-small cell lung cancer. V is TRBV11-3 and J is TRBJ1-1; 12 bases agree with TRBD1. The specimen sequenced was non-adjacent lung tissue. The CDR3 spells CASSLASTGTGGRAFF. CDR3 DNA: TGTGCCAGCAGCTTAGCGTCCACCGGGACAGGGGGCAGAGCTTTCTTT.